This T cell receptor beta chain was retrieved from a study of CD8 T cells in ankylosing spondylitis. A quantitative 5'-RACE method, one with molecular barcodes, was used to make TCR beta libraries. TCRdb re-derived calls from the 5' RACE reads in MiXCR, one entry per CDR3 protein. This sample has about 400,000 distinct CDR3 sequences, with around 24% found just once. Regarding this clonotype: Its antigen is not identified.

Points from the study as a whole: In synovial fluid and blood from reactive arthritis, some motif variants were previously reported. What seemed typical of ankylosing spondylitis blood was a TCR beta motif built from eight highly homologous variants. Relatively scarce in peripheral blood, disease-linked clones were CD8+. Reported data indicate significant enrichment of disease-linked clones within matched ankylosing spondylitis synovial fluid.

The CDR3 totals 14 residues. Germline V CDR1 and CDR2: LNHNV, YYDKDF (reference sequence). Trimming shortened V by 3 bases and J by 0 bases, and 6 bases separated the two germline ends. The clonotype was recovered from a male donor with ankylosing spondylitis. This chain joins TRBV15 and TRBJ1-5; no firm D call. Sequences were obtained from blood, either unsorted or a sorted T cell fraction (not recorded which). The CDR3 loop is CATSSANSNQPQHF. Here the CDR3 DNA reads TGTGCCACCAGCAGCGCGAATAGCAATCAGCCCCAGCATTTT. The whole variable domain, remainder taken from reference TRBV15 and TRBJ1-5, is DAMVIQNPRYQVTQFGKPVTLSCSQTLNHNVMYWYQQKSSQAPKLLFHYYDKDFNNEADTPDNFQSRRPNTSFCFLDIRSPGLGDTAMYLCATSSANSNQPQHFGDGTRLSIL.